The clone carrying this TCR beta chain was picked up a small number of times. The antigen remains unidentified. The method was immunoSEQ multiplex PCR; TCRdb's version includes in-frame clones alone and lacks a portion of them. This table holds tens of thousands of clones, around 77% found once. The source of the sample is a study of vaccination effects on CD4 cells after COVID-19. Trimming shortened V by 3 bases and J by 0 bases, and 10 bases separated the two germline ends. Germline V CDR1 and CDR2: SGHNT, YYREEE (reference sequence). The CDR3 is made up of 15 amino acids. After around 10 days in culture, the CD4+ T cells were isolated.

This receptor was obtained from a human donor who received a COVID-19 vaccine. Sequenced here: CD4+ T cells from PBMCs cultured without peptide, sampled before COVID-19 vaccination. V usage is TRBV5-4 and J usage is TRBJ2-4; D may be TRBD1 (6 bases). The CDR3 spells CASSYGQLAKNIQYF. The CDR3 DNA sequence: TGTGCCAGCAGCTATGGACAGTTAGCCAAAAACATTCAGTACTTC. The full variable domain, in which reference TRBV5-4 and TRBJ2-4 provide the parts outside the CDR3, is ETGVTQSPTHLIKTRGQQVTLRCSSQSGHNTVSWYQQALGQGPQFIFQYYREEENGRGNFPPRFSGLQFPNYSSELNVNALELDDSALYLCASSYGQLAKNIQYFGAGTRLSVL.